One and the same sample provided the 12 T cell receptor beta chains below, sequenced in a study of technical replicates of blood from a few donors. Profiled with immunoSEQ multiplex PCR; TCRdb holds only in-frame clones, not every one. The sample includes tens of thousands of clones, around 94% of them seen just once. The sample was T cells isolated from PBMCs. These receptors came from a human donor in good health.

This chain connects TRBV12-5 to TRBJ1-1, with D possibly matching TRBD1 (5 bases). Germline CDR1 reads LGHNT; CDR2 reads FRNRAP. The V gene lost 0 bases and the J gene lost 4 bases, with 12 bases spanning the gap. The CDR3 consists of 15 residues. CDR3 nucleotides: TGTGCTAGTGGTTTGGTACGGGGGAGGATCACTGAAGCTTTCTTT. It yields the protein CASGLVRGRITEAFF.

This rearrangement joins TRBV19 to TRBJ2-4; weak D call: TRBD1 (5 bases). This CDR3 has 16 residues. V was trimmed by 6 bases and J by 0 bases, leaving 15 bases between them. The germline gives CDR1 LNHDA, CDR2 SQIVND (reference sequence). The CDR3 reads CASRPNDRVAKNIQYF. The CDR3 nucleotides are TGTGCCAGTAGACCGAACGACAGAGTAGCCAAAAACATTCAGTACTTC.

The CDR3 sequence: CAISESRRANYGYTF. Written as DNA, the CDR3 is TGTGCCATCAGTGAGTCGAGACGGGCTAACTATGGCTACACCTTC. The rearrangement links TRBV10-3 to TRBJ1-2, with unresolved D. The CDR3 covers 15 residues. Germline CDR1 and CDR2: ENHRY and SYGVKD. V lost 0 bases and J lost 0, with 8 bases in between.

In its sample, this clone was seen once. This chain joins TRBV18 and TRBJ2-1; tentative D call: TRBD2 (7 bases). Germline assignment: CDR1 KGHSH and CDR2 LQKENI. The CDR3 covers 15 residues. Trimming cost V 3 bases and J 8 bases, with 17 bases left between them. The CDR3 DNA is TGTGCCAGCTCACCTTACCAGCGGGACATCCATGAGCAGTTCTTC. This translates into CASSPYQRDIHEQFF.

The CDR3 DNA reads as TGTGCCAGCATTTCCGGGACTAGCGGCTACGAGCAGTACTTC. Translation: CASISGTSGYEQYF. The V call is TRBV2, the J call TRBJ2-7; TRBD2 matches at 11 bases. This CDR3 contains 14 residues. The germline V gene encodes CDR1 SNHLY and CDR2 FYNNEI. Trimming took 7 bases from V and 3 from J; bases not matched to a gene: 5.

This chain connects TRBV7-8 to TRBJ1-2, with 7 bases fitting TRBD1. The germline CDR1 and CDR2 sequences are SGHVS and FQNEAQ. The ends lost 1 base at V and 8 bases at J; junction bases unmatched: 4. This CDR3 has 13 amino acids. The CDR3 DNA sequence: TGTGCCAGCAGCTTAGTCGCAGGGGGAGGCTACACCTTC. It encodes CASSLVAGGGYTF.

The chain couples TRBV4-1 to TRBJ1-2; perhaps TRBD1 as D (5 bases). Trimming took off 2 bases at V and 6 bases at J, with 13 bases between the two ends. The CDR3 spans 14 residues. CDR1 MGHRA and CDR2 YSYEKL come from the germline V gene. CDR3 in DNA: TGCGCCAGCAGCCAATTAGACAGCGAGCATGGCTACACCTTC. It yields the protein CASSQLDSEHGYTF.

CDR3 in amino acids: CASSLEVLAYNEQFF. CDR3 nucleotide sequence: TGTGCCAGCAGCTTGGAGGTACTGGCCTACAATGAGCAGTTCTTC. The chain joins TRBV7-6 to TRBJ2-1; possibly TRBD2 for D (5 bases). The V end lost 3 bases, the J end lost 2 bases, and 11 bases lay between the germline ends. CDR1 and CDR2 from the germline V gene are SGHVS and FNYEAQ. The CDR3 totals 15 residues.

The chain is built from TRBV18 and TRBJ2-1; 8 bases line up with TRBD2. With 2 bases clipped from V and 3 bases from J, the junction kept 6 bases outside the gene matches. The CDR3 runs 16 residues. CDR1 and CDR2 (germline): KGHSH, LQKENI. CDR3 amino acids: CASSPSGSIIYNEQFF. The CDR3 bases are TGTGCCAGCTCACCAAGCGGGAGTATAATCTACAATGAGCAGTTCTTC.

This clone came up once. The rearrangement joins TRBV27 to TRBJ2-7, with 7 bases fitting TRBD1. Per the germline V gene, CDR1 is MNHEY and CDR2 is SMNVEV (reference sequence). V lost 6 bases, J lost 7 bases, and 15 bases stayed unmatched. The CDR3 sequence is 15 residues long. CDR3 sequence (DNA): TGTGCCAGCAGCTCGCGACCAGACAGGGATAGGGAGCAGTACTTC. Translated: CASSSRPDRDREQYF.

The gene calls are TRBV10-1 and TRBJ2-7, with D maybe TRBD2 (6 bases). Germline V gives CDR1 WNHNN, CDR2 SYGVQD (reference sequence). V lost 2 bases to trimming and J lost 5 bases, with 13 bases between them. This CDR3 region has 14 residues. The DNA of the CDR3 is TGCGCCAGCAGTGAGGGAGAGGGACTTGACGAGCAGTACTTC. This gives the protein CASSEGEGLDEQYF.

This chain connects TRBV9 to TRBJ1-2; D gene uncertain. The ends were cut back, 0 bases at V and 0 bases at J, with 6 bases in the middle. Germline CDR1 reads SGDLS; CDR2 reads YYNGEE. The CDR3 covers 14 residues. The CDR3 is CASSVAEANYGYTF. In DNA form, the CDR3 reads TGTGCCAGCAGCGTAGCGGAGGCTAACTATGGCTACACCTTC.